The 7 T cell receptor beta chains listed next were all sequenced from one sample in a study of resident and recirculating memory T cells in vitiligo. Using immunoSEQ multiplex PCR, the repertoire was profiled, and TCRdb retains in-frame clones only, with some absent. Among 70,000 to 95,000 clones listed, about 91% were seen once. The sequenced material came from blood. The receptors stem from a male donor with vitiligo.

V is TRBV20-1 and J is TRBJ2-1, with D maybe TRBD2 (6 bases). Germline loops: CDR1 DFQATT, CDR2 SNEGSKA (reference sequence). CDR3 length: 11 residues. Trimming removed 0 bases from V and 15 bases from J, with 12 bases in between. The chain's CDR3 is CSARDSAGRFF. The CDR3 DNA follows: TGCAGTGCTAGAGACTCGGCGGGACGGTTCTTC.

The CDR3: CASSPLGGYGYTF. Written as DNA, the CDR3 is TGTGCCAGCAGCCCCTTGGGGGGGTATGGCTACACCTTC. The chain joins TRBV7-9 to TRBJ1-2; possible D gene TRBD1, 5 bases. This CDR3 comprises 13 residues. The V gene's germline CDR1 is SEHNR and CDR2 FQNEAQ (reference sequence). V dropped 5 bases and J dropped 5 bases, with 12 bases sitting between them.

V usage is TRBV9 and J usage is TRBJ2-1, with 7 bases identical to TRBD2. Germline V gene data show CDR1 as SGDLS and CDR2 as YYNGEE. The CDR3 is 14 amino acids. With 2 bases clipped from V and 10 bases from J, the junction kept 9 bases outside the gene matches. The DNA for the CDR3 is TGTGCCAGCAGCGTTCGAGGAGGGAGGGACGAGCAGTTCTTC. Translated, it gives CASSVRGGRDEQFF.

The chain couples TRBV7-3 to TRBJ2-1, with TRBD2 as a possible D gene (6 bases). Per the germline V gene, CDR1 is SGHTA and CDR2 is FQGTGA. The CDR3 extends over 15 amino acids. V was shortened by 0 bases and J by 4 bases, with 10 bases between the two germline ends. CDR3 protein: CASSLTGTPYNEQFF. The CDR3 nucleotides are TGTGCCAGCAGCTTAACGGGGACTCCGTACAATGAGCAGTTCTTC.

The chain carries TRBV6-5 and TRBJ2-7; the D gene is possibly TRBD2 (6 bases). Germline V gene sequence: CDR1 MNHEY, CDR2 SVGAGI. The CDR3 totals 15 residues. V was clipped by 6 bases and J by 4 bases, with 19 bases between them. The CDR3 loop reads CASRPETPGGYEQYF. CDR3 in DNA: TGTGCCAGCAGACCCGAGACGCCCGGAGGGTACGAGCAGTACTTC.

This sequence joins TRBV7-2 and TRBJ2-1, with 8 bases matching TRBD2. The CDR3 length is 15 residues. From germline, CDR1 is SGHTA and CDR2 FQGNSA. J gave up 6 bases and V 2 bases, and 6 bases lay outside the gene matches. The CDR3 sequence: CASSLTSGPSNEQFF. In nucleotides, the CDR3 is TGTGCCAGCAGCTTAACTAGCGGTCCCTCCAATGAGCAGTTCTTC.

The chain links TRBV28 to TRBJ2-7; 7 nucleotides match TRBD2. Germline V gene sequence: CDR1 MDHEN, CDR2 SYDVKM. This CDR3 has 18 residues. V lost 6 bases and J lost 6; bases outside the gene matches: 23. In nucleotides, the CDR3 is TGTGCCAGCAGCCCTGAGTACACCACGACTAGCCGTCCCGGCGAGCAGTACTTC. This encodes CASSPEYTTTSRPGEQYF.